This paragraph reports one T cell receptor (beta chain). Its antigen is still unknown. The record originates from a study of tumor-infiltrating lymphocytes in localized non-small cell lung cancer. Study-level information: Several tumor histologies, both smoking statuses, and some post-neoadjuvant chemotherapy samples were included. Resected tumor was paired with non-adjacent uninvolved lung from the same patient. Notes on the study in general: IM1 and IM2 tumors showed no difference in T-cell fraction.

This table comes from immunoSEQ multiplex PCR, and its TCRdb copy is limited to in-frame clones, with some not included. The data contain 9,500 to 15,000 clones, 67% of them seen just once; the ten biggest clones take up around 10%. From germline, CDR1 is SGHTA and CDR2 FQGNSA. With 2 bases removed from V and 0 bases from J, the gap between germline ends came to 15 bases. The length of the CDR3 is 17 residues. The sequence derives from a human donor with non-small cell lung cancer. The specimen sequenced was uninvolved lung tissue not adjacent to the tumor. The chain carries TRBV7-2 and TRBJ2-3, with a tentative D call TRBD2 (6 bases). The CDR3 spells CASSLRSGTPSTDTQYF. The CDR3 nucleotides are TGTGCCAGCAGCTTAAGGTCCGGGACTCCTAGCACAGATACGCAGTATTTT.